Each of the 32 T cell receptor beta chains below was sequenced from the same sample in a study of Ad26.COV2.S vaccination and SARS-CoV-2 variants. Treatment described: some 20 received Ad26.COV2.S at low or high dose, single or two shots; 5 received placebo; per-sample allocation not given. It was on day 63 after the first vaccine or placebo injection that samples were taken. Data came from immunoSEQ multiplex PCR; TCRdb stores just in-frame clones and leaves some out. The sample holds about 680,000 clones, roughly nine tenths seen once. The material was peripheral blood, obtained in a trial of Ad26.COV2.S vaccine versus placebo. The receptors here all came from a person between 18 and 59 years old who received the Ad26.COV2.S COVID-19 vaccine or a placebo.

The chain employs TRBV4-2 and TRBJ1-4, with D hard to call. Trimming pared 0 bases from V and 8 bases from J, leaving 13 bases between. The length of the CDR3 is 15 residues. Per germline, CDR1 LGHNA and CDR2 YNFKEQ. The CDR3 nucleotides are TGTGCCAGCAGCCAAGATGGTTGGCGGTGGGAAAAACTGTTTTTT. Its protein is CASSQDGWRWEKLFF.

The gene calls are TRBV6-5 and TRBJ1-1, with a possible D match to TRBD1 (6 bases). There are 14 residues in the CDR3. Germline V gene data show CDR1 as MNHEY and CDR2 as SVGAGI. V lost 0 bases, J lost 4 bases, and 9 bases lay in between. CDR3 protein: CASSYSGGFTEAFF. The DNA for the CDR3 is TGTGCCAGCAGTTACTCAGGGGGTTTCACTGAAGCTTTCTTT.

The chain joins TRBV11-2 to TRBJ2-7, with TRBD1 matching 11 bases. From germline, CDR1 is SGHAT and CDR2 FQNNGV. The ends lost 2 bases at V and 2 bases at J; junction bases unmatched: 2. This CDR3 has 15 amino acids. The CDR3 DNA follows: TGTGCCAGCAGCTTACCGGGACAGGGGGCCTACGAGCAGTACTTC. Amino acids: CASSLPGQGAYEQYF.

The gene calls are TRBV3-1 (or the pseudogene TRBV3-2) and TRBJ2-3, with 15 bases that match TRBD2. With V trimmed by 5 bases and J by 5 bases, 8 bases remained unmatched. Germline lookup yields CDR1 LGHDT and CDR2 YNNKEL (reference sequence). This CDR3 comprises 17 residues. The CDR3, as DNA: TGTGCCAGCAGCTCCTGGACTAGCGGGAGGGGTGAAGATACGCAGTATTTT. Translation gives CASSSWTSGRGEDTQYF.

The chain carries TRBV19 and TRBJ2-1; the D call may be TRBD1 or TRBD2 (5 bases each). V was pared by 1 base and J by 5 bases, with 15 bases between. The CDR3 has 16 residues. Germline assignment: CDR1 LNHDA and CDR2 SQIVND (reference sequence). The CDR3 loop is CASSIVGRWGNNEQFF. The CDR3 region has the DNA TGTGCCAGTAGTATAGTGGGGAGATGGGGGAACAATGAGCAGTTCTTC.

The V call is TRBV6-2 or TRBV6-3, the J call TRBJ1-5, with TRBD1 identical over 9 bases. The junction had 6 bases not matched to a gene; V was cut back by 5 bases and J by 7 bases. The CDR3 is 14 amino acids. Germline CDR1 and CDR2: MNHEY and SVGEGT. CDR3 sequence reads: CASSRTGERQPQHF. In DNA, the CDR3 is TGTGCCAGCAGTCGGACAGGGGAGCGCCAGCCCCAGCATTTT.

V gene TRBV4-3 combines with J gene TRBJ1-2; tentative D call: TRBD1 (6 bases). V was pared by 4 bases and J by 9 bases, with 15 bases between. The CDR3 has 13 amino acids. The germline gives CDR1 LGHNA, CDR2 YSLEER. CDR3 protein: CASSRTGFQSYTF. The CDR3, as DNA: TGCGCCAGCAGCCGAACAGGGTTTCAGAGCTACACCTTC.

This chain connects TRBV9 to TRBJ1-6; the D gene is possibly TRBD1 (5 bases). This CDR3 region has 13 residues. Germline V CDR1 and CDR2: SGDLS, YYNGEE. Trimming stripped 0 bases from V and 9 bases from J, with 7 bases between. Written as DNA, the CDR3 is TGTGCCAGCAGCGTAGACGGGGGTTCACCCCTCCACTTT. It encodes CASSVDGGSPLHF.

The gene calls are TRBV5-1 and TRBJ2-3; TRBD2 matches at 10 bases. Losses at the gene ends were 0 bases for V and 5 bases for J; bases not matched to a gene: 6. This CDR3 region has 16 residues. Looked up from germline, CDR1 is SGHRS and CDR2 is YFSETQ. The CDR3 DNA reads as TGCGCCAGCAGCTTGGCCCCTGGGACTAGCGTAGATACGCAGTATTTT. This gives the protein CASSLAPGTSVDTQYF. The full variable domain, in which reference TRBV5-1 and TRBJ2-3 provide the parts outside the CDR3, is KAGVTQTPRYLIKTRGQQVTLSCSPISGHRSVSWYQQTPGQGLQFLFEYFSETQRNKGNFPGRFSGRQFSNSRSEMNVSTLELGDSALYLCASSLAPGTSVDTQYFGPGTRLTVL.

This chain joins TRBV7-2 and TRBJ2-5; tentatively, D is TRBD1 (5 bases). Between the trimmed V and J ends, which lost 5 bases and 5 bases, there was a span of 15 bases. The CDR3 contains 14 residues. Per germline, CDR1 SGHTA and CDR2 FQGNSA. The CDR3 loop is CASSQLWGRETQYF. For the CDR3, the DNA is TGTGCCAGCAGCCAATTATGGGGCAGGGAGACCCAGTACTTC.

Comment on this clone: Other DNA sequences within the sample encode an identical CDR3. The chain joins TRBV12-3 or TRBV12-4 to TRBJ1-1, with a tentative D call TRBD1 (5 bases). The CDR3 spans 12 residues. V was cut by 3 bases and J by 8 bases, with 10 bases left in between. The CDR3 bases are TGTGCCAGCAGTTTCGGGACGGCAGAAGCTTTCTTT. This translates into CASSFGTAEAFF.

The chain carries TRBV18 and TRBJ2-1; D tentatively reads TRBD1 or TRBD2 (6 bases each). CDR3 length equals 14 residues. V was cut by 1 base and J by 9 bases, with 13 bases left in between. Germline assignment: CDR1 KGHSH and CDR2 LQKENI. In DNA form, the CDR3 reads TGTGCCAGCTCACCACAGGGGGGTCAGGGTGAGCAGTTCTTC. Protein: CASSPQGGQGEQFF.

The V and J genes are TRBV3-1 (or the pseudogene TRBV3-2) and TRBJ2-7; 12 bases are shared with TRBD1. V lost 4 bases and J lost 4; bases outside the gene matches: 8. Germline loops: CDR1 LGHDT, CDR2 YNNKEL (reference sequence). The CDR3 is 16 residues long. CDR3: CASSPRLGQGAYEQYF. In DNA form, the CDR3 reads TGTGCCAGCAGCCCGAGACTGGGACAGGGGGCTTACGAGCAGTACTTC.

The V and J genes are TRBV3-1 (or the pseudogene TRBV3-2) and TRBJ2-2; 7 bases agree with TRBD1. Germline lookup yields CDR1 LGHDT and CDR2 YNNKEL (reference sequence). V trimming: 4 bases; J trimming: 6 bases; junction bases outside the gene matches: 8. The CDR3 has 15 residues. For the CDR3, the DNA is TGTGCCAGCAGCCTTGACAGGGTCACCGCCGGGGAGCTGTTTTTT. Encoded protein: CASSLDRVTAGELFF.

V and J are TRBV2 and TRBJ2-2; 9 positions match TRBD2. Germline CDR1 is SNHLY and CDR2 is FYNNEI. This CDR3 is 14 amino acids long. Germline trimming cut 6 bases from V and 5 bases from J; bases unmatched to any gene: 4. In DNA form, the CDR3 reads TGTGCCAGCAGCAAGAGCGGGGGGACCGGGGAGCTGTTTTTT. Its translation: CASSKSGGTGELFF.

This clone came up once. The chain links TRBV18 to TRBJ2-6; D perhaps matches TRBD1 (5 bases). CDR1 is KGHSH and CDR2 is LQKENI in the germline V gene. The CDR3 has 17 amino acids. Trimming removed 3 bases at V and 2 bases at J, with 14 bases between. DNA of the CDR3: TGTGCCAGCTCACCGGAGACAGCCAGGACTGGGGCCAACGTCCTGACTTTC. Its protein product is CASSPETARTGANVLTF. The full variable domain, in which reference TRBV18 and TRBJ2-6 provide the parts outside the CDR3, is NAGVMQNPRHLVRRRGQEARLRCSPMKGHSHVYWYRQLPEEGLKFMVYLQKENIIDESGMPKERFSAEFPKEGPSILRIQQVVRGDSAAYFCASSPETARTGANVLTFGAGSRLTVL.

The chain has TRBV5-1 and TRBJ2-7; D is perhaps TRBD1 or TRBD2 (5 bases each). CDR3 size: 15 residues. Trimming removed 0 bases at V and 3 bases at J, with 13 bases between. Germline CDR1 and CDR2: SGHRS and YFSETQ. As DNA, the CDR3 is TGCGCCAGCAGCTTGGAGGCACGGGGCAACTACGAGCAGTACTTC. This encodes CASSLEARGNYEQYF. Full variable domain (remainder filled in from reference TRBV5-1 and TRBJ2-7): KAGVTQTPRYLIKTRGQQVTLSCSPISGHRSVSWYQQTPGQGLQFLFEYFSETQRNKGNFPGRFSGRQFSNSRSEMNVSTLELGDSALYLCASSLEARGNYEQYFGPGTRLTVT.

Concerning this clone: At one of its ends the junction is not consistent with the germline gene, which may arise from a read error. The chain uses TRBV6-1 and TRBJ2-3, with TRBD1 matching over 10 bases. The CDR3 contains 17 residues. Germline V lookup: CDR1 MNHNS, CDR2 SASEGT. The CDR3 DNA reads as TGTGCCAGCAGCGAAGCGCCGGACAGGGGGATCACAGATACGCAGTATTTT. Translating gives CASSEAPDRGITDTQYF.

This clone was seen just once. This chain connects TRBV5-1 to TRBJ2-4; 8 nucleotides match TRBD1. The germline V gene has CDR1 SGHRS and CDR2 YFSETQ. CDR3 length: 16 amino acids. Trimming removed 0 bases from V and 0 bases from J; junction bases left unmatched: 2. For the CDR3, the DNA is TGCGCCAGCAGCTTGGCACAGGGGGGAGCCAAAAACATTCAGTACTTC. It encodes CASSLAQGGAKNIQYF.

The chain couples TRBV5-1 to TRBJ2-5; possible D gene TRBD2, 5 bases. Germline CDR1 and CDR2: SGHRS and YFSETQ. CDR3 size: 16 residues. V lost 1 base and J lost 4, with 17 bases in between. The CDR3 bases are TGCGCCAGCAGCTTGACACCCCCAGCGGTAAGAGAGACCCAGTACTTC. Its protein is CASSLTPPAVRETQYF.

The chain carries TRBV24-1 and TRBJ2-7; D not certain. CDR1 KGHDR and CDR2 SFDVKD come from the germline V gene. Trimming left V 2 bases short and J 0 bases short, with 10 bases between. This CDR3 spans 15 amino acids. Here the CDR3 DNA reads TGTGCCACCAGTGATTCAAGGTCCCCCTCCTACGAGCAGTACTTC. Protein product: CATSDSRSPSYEQYF.

Comment on this clone: The same CDR3 can be traced to other DNA sequences in this sample. The chain employs TRBV20-1 and TRBJ1-1; a possible D gene is TRBD1 (6 bases). V lost 3 bases, J lost 2 bases, and 13 bases lay in between. The length of the CDR3 is 14 residues. Germline CDR1 and CDR2: DFQATT and SNEGSKA (reference sequence). The CDR3 protein is CSASRGGPNTEAFF. The CDR3 nucleotides are TGCAGTGCTAGTAGGGGGGGCCCCAACACTGAAGCTTTCTTT.

This clone has a count of ten or more. The rearrangement uses TRBV7-8 and TRBJ1-4, with a weak D call TRBD1 (6 bases). Germline V gene data show CDR1 as SGHVS and CDR2 as FQNEAQ. The V end lost 5 bases, the J end lost 5 bases, and 15 bases lay between the germline ends. The CDR3 contains 15 residues. Here the CDR3 reads CASSPDSYVNEKLFF. The CDR3 bases are TGTGCCAGCAGCCCGGACAGTTATGTCAATGAAAAACTGTTTTTT.

In its sample, this clone was seen once. V is TRBV9 and J is TRBJ2-3; 9 bases match TRBD2. This CDR3 has 15 residues. V trimming: 4 bases; J trimming: 1 base; junction bases outside the gene matches: 4. CDR1 is SGDLS and CDR2 is YYNGEE in the germline V gene. This CDR3 is CASSSQRGGTDTQYF. Here the CDR3 DNA reads TGTGCCAGCAGCTCTCAGCGGGGGGGCACAGATACGCAGTATTTT. The whole variable domain, filled in from reference TRBV9 and TRBJ2-3, reads DSGVTQTPKHLITATGQRVTLRCSPRSGDLSVYWYQQSLDQGLQFLIQYYNGEERAKGNILERFSAQQFPDLHSELNLSSLELGDSALYFCASSSQRGGTDTQYFGPGTRLTVL.

The chain is built from TRBV6-1 and TRBJ1-2; D is unresolved. V was cut by 11 bases and J by 3 bases, with 13 bases left in between. Per germline, CDR1 MNHNS and CDR2 SASEGT. The CDR3 is 12 amino acids. CDR3 loop: CAGRGFDYGYTF. CDR3 coding DNA: TGTGCCGGCCGCGGTTTTGACTATGGCTACACCTTC.

The chain combines TRBV30 with TRBJ1-5, with 8 bases aligning to TRBD1. CDR1 and CDR2 from the germline V gene are GTSNPN and SVGIG (reference sequence). The ends lost 3 bases at V and 6 bases at J; junction bases unmatched: 4. The CDR3 sequence is 13 residues long. CDR3 sequence (DNA): TGTGCCTGGAGAGGGACAGGAGGTCAGCCCCAGCATTTT. Its protein product is CAWRGTGGQPQHF.

This clone has only a few counts. V is TRBV5-1 and J is TRBJ1-5; 8 positions agree with TRBD1. V shed 0 bases, J shed 7 bases, and the junction held 9 bases outside the gene matches. Germline CDR1 and CDR2: SGHRS and YFSETQ. The CDR3 has 16 amino acids. CDR3 DNA: TGCGCCAGCAGCTTGGTTCCCGGACAGGGAGGGCAGCCCCAGCATTTT. This sequence encodes CASSLVPGQGGQPQHF. Full variable domain (missing parts from reference TRBV5-1 and TRBJ1-5): KAGVTQTPRYLIKTRGQQVTLSCSPISGHRSVSWYQQTPGQGLQFLFEYFSETQRNKGNFPGRFSGRQFSNSRSEMNVSTLELGDSALYLCASSLVPGQGGQPQHFGDGTRLSIL.

This clone has just one count. This chain joins TRBV9 and TRBJ1-2; D remains unclear. Deletions cut 0 bases from V and 2 bases from J, with 11 bases between. Germline V gene lookup returns CDR1 SGDLS and CDR2 YYNGEE. This CDR3 is 15 amino acids long. In DNA form, the CDR3 reads TGTGCCAGCAGCGTAGAACTACACGGAAACTATGGCTACACCTTC. As protein: CASSVELHGNYGYTF. The full variable domain, completed using reference TRBV9 and TRBJ1-2, is DSGVTQTPKHLITATGQRVTLRCSPRSGDLSVYWYQQSLDQGLQFLIQYYNGEERAKGNILERFSAQQFPDLHSELNLSSLELGDSALYFCASSVELHGNYGYTFGSGTRLTVV.

This clone appeared a single time. The V and J genes are TRBV12-5 and TRBJ1-5, with D possibly TRBD1 on 6 matching bases. The CDR3 covers 13 residues. The germline V and J ends were trimmed by 7 bases and 5 bases, with 12 bases remaining between them. CDR1 and CDR2 (germline): LGHNT, FRNRAP. CDR3 coding DNA: TGTGCTAGTGATCAAAGGGGGGATCAGCCCCAGCATTTT. Translation gives CASDQRGDQPQHF.

This chain joins TRBV19 and TRBJ1-1; D call uncertain. CDR1 is LNHDA, CDR2 SQIVND, per germline (reference sequence). The CDR3 totals 15 residues. The V and J ends lost 6 bases and 2 bases respectively, with 16 bases between them. The chain's CDR3 is CASRSRVGANTEAFF. The CDR3 DNA sequence: TGTGCCAGTAGAAGCCGGGTGGGAGCAAACACTGAAGCTTTCTTT.

In regard to this clone: The same CDR3 arises from other DNA sequences in this sample as well. This chain links TRBV30 with TRBJ2-3, with TRBD2 matching over 9 bases. The V segment lost 1 base and the J segment 0 bases; nucleotides outside the gene matches: 2. The CDR3 runs to 15 residues. Germline CDR1 reads GTSNPN; CDR2 reads SVGIG (reference sequence). The CDR3 loop reads CAWSGLAGSTDTQYF. The CDR3 DNA reads TGTGCCTGGAGTGGCCTAGCGGGAAGCACAGATACGCAGTATTTT.

This clone turned up a few times. Germline and junction disagree at one end, which may indicate a read error. This sequence joins TRBV7-7 and TRBJ2-7; 11 bases fit TRBD2. Germline lookup yields CDR1 SSHAT and CDR2 FNYEAQ (reference sequence). The CDR3 totals 18 residues. The CDR3 region is CASSLRPILAGGVYEQYF. The CDR3 DNA follows: TGTGCTAGCAGCTTAAGACCCATTCTAGCGGGAGGCGTCTACGAGCAGTACTTC.